This T cell receptor beta chain was captured by sequencing in a study of T-cell reconstitution after alpha-beta-depleted transplantation in children. This clonotype has a count of ten or more. Antigen unknown. Whole-study results and caveats: T-cell numbers and diversity one year post-transplant derived largely from freshly generated T cells. By about two months after transplant, alpha-beta T cells reportedly arose from several hundred graft clones that had expanded.

Trimming pared 6 bases from V and 6 bases from J, leaving 17 bases between. Germline V CDR1 and CDR2: SQVTM, ANQGSEA. This CDR3 comprises 14 residues. The authors prepared the TCRbeta library with unique molecular identifiers. In TCRdb, the PCR reads were re-called with MiXCR into one record per CDR3 protein. Among 540,000 or so distinct CDR3 sequences listed, more than 20% were seen once. The chain recombines TRBV29-1 with TRBJ1-4; D remains ambiguous. The receptor's source is a boy under two years old who had a stem cell transplant for acute myeloid leukemia, so the T cells may come from the graft donor. The sample consisted of PBMCs, mostly from graft donor cells, taken 360 days after TCRalphabeta/CD19-depleted stem cell transplant. Written as DNA, the CDR3 is TGCAGCGTAACAGACTCTCGGAGGGATGAAAAACTGTTTTTT. Residues: CSVTDSRRDEKLFF.